This TCR beta chain stems from a study of cytomegalovirus exposure and HLA in healthy donors. CDR1 is MNHEY and CDR2 is SVGAGI in the germline V gene. CDR3 length: 15 amino acids. The germline V and J ends were trimmed by 5 bases and 0 bases, with 11 bases remaining between them. PCR amplification relied on 60 Vbeta primers (plus 13 Jbeta primers). Libraries were prepared by immunoSEQ multiplex PCR; TCRdb keeps only in-frame clonotypes and omits some of them. The sample lists approximately 150,000 clones, about three fifths occurring once. This clone was recorded once. The antigen is unknown. Study-level results: Listed as cytomegalovirus-associated were approximately 160 TCR beta chains.

The J gene is TRBJ1-5, the V gene TRBV6-5; tentative D call: TRBD1 (6 bases). The receptor was derived from a woman aged 60 to 75 in good health and CMV-seropositive. Sequenced input: PBMCs. CDR3 protein: CASSRQAYSNQPQHF. The CDR3 nucleotides read TGTGCCAGCAGTCGACAGGCTTATAGCAATCAGCCCCAGCATTTT.